One sample yielded the 18 T cell receptor beta chains listed below, sequenced in a study of post-analysis software for immune sequencing data. Study results and caveats: Relative to controls, patients had about five TRBV segments at higher frequency, with TRBV5-6, TRBV5-1 and TRBV20-1 among these.

Incorporated into the TCR beta cDNA libraries were unique molecular identifiers, which served to reduce PCR and sequencing biases. TCRdb passed the PCR reads through MiXCR, listing each CDR3 protein once. Among some 450,000 distinct CDR3 sequences listed, around 40% were seen once. The antigens these receptors bind are not known. Sequencing input: blood. The receptors were sampled from a girl aged 5 to 17 with multiple sclerosis.

This clonotype appeared once. This CDR3 is CASNPSGLAGSYEQYF. For the CDR3, the DNA is TGTGCCAGCAACCCCTCTGGACTAGCGGGTTCCTACGAGCAGTACTTC. J is TRBJ2-7 and V is TRBV28; 11 bases are shared with TRBD2. Germline assignment: CDR1 MDHEN and CDR2 SYDVKM. Trimming at V came to 7 bases and at J to 1 base, leaving 9 bases not matched to a gene. The CDR3 contains 16 residues.

This chain links TRBV7-2 with TRBJ2-1; maybe TRBD1 (6 bases). V lost 6 bases to trimming and J lost 4 bases, with 10 bases between them. CDR1 SGHTA and CDR2 FQGNSA come from the germline V gene. The CDR3 has 13 amino acids. CDR3 DNA sequence: TGTGCCAGCAGAAAAGGGGGATACAATGAGCAGTTCTTC. This codes for CASRKGGYNEQFF.

The chain is built from TRBV28 and TRBJ2-3; 8 bases fit TRBD1. Germline-derived CDR1 and CDR2 are MDHEN and SYDVKM. Losses at the gene ends were 5 bases for V and 4 bases for J; bases not matched to a gene: 2. The length of the CDR3 is 13 residues. The CDR3 DNA reads TGTGCCAGCAGTGGGACAGGTCCAGATACGCAGTATTTT. It is translated as CASSGTGPDTQYF.

This chain connects TRBV6-6 to TRBJ2-3, with a possible D match to TRBD2 (6 bases). The CDR3 is made up of 14 amino acids. Germline CDR1 reads MNHNY; CDR2 reads SVGAGI (reference sequence). Trimming shortened V by 10 bases and J by 2 bases, and 16 bases separated the two germline ends. The chain's CDR3 is CATRRGTNTDTQYF. The CDR3, as DNA: TGTGCCACTCGCCGGGGGACCAACACAGATACGCAGTATTTT.

The rearrangement joins TRBV10-3 to TRBJ2-3; D unresolved. The V end was cut by 4 bases, the J end by 0 bases, with 5 bases between. Germline V gene lookup returns CDR1 ENHRY and CDR2 SYGVKD. This CDR3 has 13 amino acids. CDR3 residues: CAISGRSTDTQYF. CDR3 DNA sequence: TGTGCCATCAGTGGTCGGAGCACAGATACGCAGTATTTT.

This clonotype was found a few times. The V gene is TRBV20-1, the J gene TRBJ2-5; perhaps TRBD2 as D (6 bases). The J call is uncertain, as TRBJ2-7 better fits the DNA end. The CDR3 is 14 amino acids. Germline assignment: CDR1 DFQATT and CDR2 SNEGSKA (reference sequence). The CDR3 bases are TGCAGTGCTAGAGGGCGGGACGAGACCTACGAGCAGTACTTC. The encoded protein is CSARGRDETYEQYF.

The chain employs TRBV4-1 and TRBJ1-5; the D is unclear. CDR1 and CDR2 from the germline V gene are MGHRA and YSYEKL. Trimming took 5 bases from V and 4 from J, leaving 9 bases between them. This CDR3 is built from 13 residues. Here the CDR3 DNA reads TGCGCCAGCAGCGCGCCCAATAATCAGCCCCAGCATTTT. Protein product: CASSAPNNQPQHF.

In this sample, this clonotype turned up a few times. The rearrangement links TRBV20-1 to TRBJ1-5; D not resolved. Germline V gene lookup returns CDR1 DFQATT and CDR2 SNEGSKA (reference sequence). The CDR3 is 13 residues long. The V and J ends lost 1 base and 2 bases respectively, with 6 bases between them. The CDR3 sequence: CSARGSGNQPQHF. The CDR3 DNA follows: TGCAGTGCTAGAGGGTCGGGCAATCAGCCCCAGCATTTT.

This sequence joins TRBV2 and TRBJ2-7; D gene uncertain. This CDR3 is built from 11 residues. Trimming stripped 10 bases from V and 4 bases from J, with 11 bases between. Per germline, CDR1 SNHLY and CDR2 FYNNEI. The CDR3 sequence: CAISRSYEQYF. CDR3 in DNA: TGTGCCATCTCAAGATCATACGAGCAGTACTTC.

Regarding this clonotype: Relative to the germline gene, one junction end is altered; a read error may explain this. This sequence joins TRBV24-1 and TRBJ1-2; 7 nucleotides align to TRBD1. CDR3 length: 14 amino acids. Germline V gene lookup returns CDR1 KGHDR and CDR2 SFDVKD. Here the CDR3 reads CAASSLGQNYGYTF. CDR3 DNA: TGTGCCGCCAGCAGCTTGGGACAGAACTATGGCTACACCTTC.

The chain combines TRBV27 with TRBJ1-5, with TRBD1 identical over 9 bases. The CDR3 contains 17 residues. The V gene end was trimmed by 6 bases and the J gene end by 3 bases; junction bases not matched to a gene: 12. The germline gives CDR1 MNHEY, CDR2 SMNVEV (reference sequence). DNA for the CDR3: TGTGCCAGCAGACAATTGGGGGGACAGGGTCCCAATCAGCCCCAGCATTTT. This translates into CASRQLGGQGPNQPQHF.

V usage is TRBV7-3 and J usage is TRBJ2-5, with 12 positions matching TRBD2. Germline assignment: CDR1 SGHTA and CDR2 FQGTGA. The CDR3 consists of 16 residues. J was trimmed by 1 base and V by 5 bases; bases with no gene match: 5. The CDR3 protein is CASSPGTSGFQETQYF. The CDR3 nucleotides are TGTGCCAGCAGCCCGGGGACTAGCGGGTTCCAAGAGACCCAGTACTTC. Complete variable domain (other parts from reference TRBV7-3 and TRBJ2-5): GAGVSQTPSNKVTEKGKYVELRCDPISGHTALYWYRQSLGQGPEFLIYFQGTGAADDSGLPNDRFFAVRPEGSVSTLKIQRTERGDSAVYLCASSPGTSGFQETQYFGPGTRLLVL.

V and J are TRBV7-3 and TRBJ2-3; 9 bases line up with TRBD1. The trim removed 5 bases at V and 4 bases at J, leaving 7 bases unmatched. The germline CDR1 and CDR2 sequences are SGHTA and FQGTGA. This CDR3 is built from 15 residues. CDR3 coding DNA: TGTGCCAGCAGCGGTGGGGACAGGGTGTCAGATACGCAGTATTTT. This gives the protein CASSGGDRVSDTQYF.

This clonotype showed up just once. This chain links TRBV6-6 with TRBJ2-4; perhaps D is TRBD1 or TRBD2 (5 bases each). The CDR3 spans 12 residues. In germline, CDR1 is MNHNY, CDR2 SVGAGI (reference sequence). V lost 5 bases to trimming and J lost 7 bases, with 9 bases between them. Here the CDR3 reads CASSNEGNIQYF. The DNA of the CDR3 is TGTGCCAGCAGTAATGAGGGGAACATTCAGTACTTC.

The sample holds a few counts of this clonotype. The V call is TRBV29-1, the J call TRBJ2-7, with TRBD2 identical over 12 bases. The germline CDR1 and CDR2 sequences are SQVTM and ANQGSEA. The ends lost 5 bases at V and 4 bases at J; junction bases unmatched: 3. The CDR3 loop spans 13 amino acids. The CDR3 DNA is TGCAGCGTTCTAACTAGCGGGGGGTACGAGCAGTACTTC. This translates into CSVLTSGGYEQYF.

This chain connects TRBV3-1 to TRBJ2-5; 12 positions agree with TRBD2. CDR1 and CDR2 from the germline V gene are LGHDT and YNNKEL (reference sequence). Losses at the gene ends were 2 bases for V and 5 bases for J; bases not matched to a gene: 6. This CDR3 spans 16 amino acids. For the CDR3, the DNA is TGTGCCAGCAGCCAACAAGGACTAGCGGGAACGGAGACCCAGTACTTC. Protein: CASSQQGLAGTETQYF.

This clonotype came up a few times. The CDR3 is CSVEGRSLETQYF. Here the CDR3 DNA reads TGCAGCGTTGAAGGGAGAAGTCTAGAGACCCAGTACTTC. The chain uses TRBV29-1 and TRBJ2-5; D call uncertain. V was clipped by 1 base and J by 4 bases, with 10 bases between them. CDR1 SQVTM and CDR2 ANQGSEA come from the germline V gene. The CDR3 has 13 amino acids.

In DNA, the CDR3 is TGTGCCAGCAGTTTAGCAGCTACTCTCACCGGGGAGCTGTTTTTT. This translates into CASSLAATLTGELFF. The V and J genes are TRBV12-3 or TRBV12-4 and TRBJ2-2; D gene ambiguous. The CDR3 extends over 15 amino acids. Between the trimmed V and J ends, which lost 0 bases and 4 bases, there was a span of 9 bases.